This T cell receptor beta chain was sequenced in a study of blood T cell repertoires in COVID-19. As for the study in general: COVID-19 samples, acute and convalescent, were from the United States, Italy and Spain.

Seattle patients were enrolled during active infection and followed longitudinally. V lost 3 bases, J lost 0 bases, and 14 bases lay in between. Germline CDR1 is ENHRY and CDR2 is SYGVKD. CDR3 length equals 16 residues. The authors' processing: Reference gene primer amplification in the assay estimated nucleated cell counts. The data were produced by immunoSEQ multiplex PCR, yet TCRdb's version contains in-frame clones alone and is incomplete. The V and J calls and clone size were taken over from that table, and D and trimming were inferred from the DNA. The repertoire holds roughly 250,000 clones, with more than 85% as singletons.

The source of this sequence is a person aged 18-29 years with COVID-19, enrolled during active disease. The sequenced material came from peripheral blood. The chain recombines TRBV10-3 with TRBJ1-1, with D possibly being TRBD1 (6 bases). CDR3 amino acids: CAISEATGDMNTEAFF. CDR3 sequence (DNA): TGTGCCATCAGTGAAGCGACAGGAGACATGAACACTGAAGCTTTCTTT.